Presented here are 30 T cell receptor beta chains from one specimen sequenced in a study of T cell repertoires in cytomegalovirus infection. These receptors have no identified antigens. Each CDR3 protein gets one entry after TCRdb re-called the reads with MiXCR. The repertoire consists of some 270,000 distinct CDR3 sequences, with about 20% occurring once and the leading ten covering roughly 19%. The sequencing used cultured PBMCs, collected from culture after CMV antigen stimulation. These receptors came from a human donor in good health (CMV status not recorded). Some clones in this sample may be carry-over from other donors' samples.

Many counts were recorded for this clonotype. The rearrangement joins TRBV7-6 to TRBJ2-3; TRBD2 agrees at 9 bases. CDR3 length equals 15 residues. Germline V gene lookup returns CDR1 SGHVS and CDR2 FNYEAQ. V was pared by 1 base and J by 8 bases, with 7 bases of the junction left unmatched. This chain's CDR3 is CASSLGGSGRPTQYF. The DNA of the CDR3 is TGTGCCAGCAGCTTAGGTGGTAGCGGGAGACCTACGCAGTATTTT.

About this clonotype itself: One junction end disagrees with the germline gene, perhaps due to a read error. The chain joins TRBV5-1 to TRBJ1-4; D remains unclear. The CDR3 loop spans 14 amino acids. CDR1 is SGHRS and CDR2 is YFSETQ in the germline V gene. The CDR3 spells CASSLDLSSGMKLF. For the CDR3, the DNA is TGCGCCAGCAGCTTGGACCTGTCTTCCGGGATGAAGCTTTTT.

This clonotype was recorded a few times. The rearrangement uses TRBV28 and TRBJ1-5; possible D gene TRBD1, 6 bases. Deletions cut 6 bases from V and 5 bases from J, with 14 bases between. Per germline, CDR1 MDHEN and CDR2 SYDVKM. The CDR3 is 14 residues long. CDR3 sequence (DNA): TGTGCCAGCAGCATCCGGGACACTTATCAGCCCCAGCATTTT. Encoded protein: CASSIRDTYQPQHF.

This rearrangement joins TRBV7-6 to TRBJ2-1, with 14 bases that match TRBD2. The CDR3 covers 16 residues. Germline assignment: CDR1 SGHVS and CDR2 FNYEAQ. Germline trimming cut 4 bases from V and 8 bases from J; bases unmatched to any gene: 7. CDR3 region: CASSSRTSGRLDEQFF. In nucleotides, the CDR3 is TGTGCCAGCAGCTCCAGGACTAGCGGGAGGTTAGATGAGCAGTTCTTC.

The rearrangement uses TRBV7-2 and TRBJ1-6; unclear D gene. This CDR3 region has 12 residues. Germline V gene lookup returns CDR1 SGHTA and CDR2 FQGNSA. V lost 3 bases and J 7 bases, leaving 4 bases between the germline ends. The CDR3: CASSFGNSPLHF. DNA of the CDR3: TGTGCCAGCAGCTTCGGGAATTCACCCCTCCACTTT.

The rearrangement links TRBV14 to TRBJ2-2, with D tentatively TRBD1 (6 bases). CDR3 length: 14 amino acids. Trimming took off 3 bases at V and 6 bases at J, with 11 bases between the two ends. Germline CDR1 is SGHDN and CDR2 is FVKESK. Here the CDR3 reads CASSHPGDSGELFF. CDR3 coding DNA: TGTGCCAGCAGCCATCCAGGGGATTCCGGGGAGCTGTTTTTT.

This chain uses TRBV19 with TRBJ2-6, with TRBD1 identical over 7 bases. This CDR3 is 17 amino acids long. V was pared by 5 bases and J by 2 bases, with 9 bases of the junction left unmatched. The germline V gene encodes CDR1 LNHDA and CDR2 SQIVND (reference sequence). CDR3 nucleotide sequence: TGTGCCAGTAGTTTTGGGCAGGGGGATCCTGGGGCCAACGTCCTGACTTTC. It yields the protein CASSFGQGDPGANVLTF.

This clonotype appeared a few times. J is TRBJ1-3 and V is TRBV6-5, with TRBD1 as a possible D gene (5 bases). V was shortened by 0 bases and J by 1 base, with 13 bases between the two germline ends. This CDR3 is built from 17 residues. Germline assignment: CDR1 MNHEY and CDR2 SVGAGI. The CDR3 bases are TGTGCCAGCAGTTACTCGATAGGGGATCATTCTGGAAACACCATATATTTT. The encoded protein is CASSYSIGDHSGNTIYF.

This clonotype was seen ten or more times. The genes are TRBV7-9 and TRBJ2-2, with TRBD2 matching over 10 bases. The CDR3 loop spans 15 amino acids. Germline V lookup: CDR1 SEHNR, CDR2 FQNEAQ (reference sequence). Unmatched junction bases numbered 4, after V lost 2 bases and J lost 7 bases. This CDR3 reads CASSLLAGVGGELFF. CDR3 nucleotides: TGTGCCAGCAGCTTACTAGCGGGAGTCGGCGGGGAGCTGTTTTTT.

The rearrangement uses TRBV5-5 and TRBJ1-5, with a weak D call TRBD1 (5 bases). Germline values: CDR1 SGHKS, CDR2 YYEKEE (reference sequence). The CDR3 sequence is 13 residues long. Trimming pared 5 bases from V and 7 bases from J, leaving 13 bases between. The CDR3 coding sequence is TGTGCCAGCAGAGCTCAGGGCGACCAGCCCCAGCATTTT. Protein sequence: CASRAQGDQPQHF.

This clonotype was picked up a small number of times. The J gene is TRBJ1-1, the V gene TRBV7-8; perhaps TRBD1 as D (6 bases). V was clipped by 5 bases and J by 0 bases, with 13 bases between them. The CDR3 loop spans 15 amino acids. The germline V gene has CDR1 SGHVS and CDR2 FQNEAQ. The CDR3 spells CASSPGQNMNTEAFF. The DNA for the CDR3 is TGTGCCAGCAGCCCAGGACAGAACATGAACACTGAAGCTTTCTTT. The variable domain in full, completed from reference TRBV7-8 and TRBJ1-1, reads GAGVSQSPRYKVAKRGQDVALRCDPISGHVSLFWYQQALGQGPEFLTYFQNEAQLDKSGLPSDRFFAERPEGSVSTLKIQRTQQEDSAVYLCASSPGQNMNTEAFFGQGTRLTVV.

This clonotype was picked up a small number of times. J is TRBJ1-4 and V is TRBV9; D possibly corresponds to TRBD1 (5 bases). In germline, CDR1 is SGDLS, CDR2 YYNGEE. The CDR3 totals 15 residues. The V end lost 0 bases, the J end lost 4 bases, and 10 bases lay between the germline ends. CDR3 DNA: TGTGCCAGCAGCGTAGAGGGGACGGATAATGAAAAACTGTTTTTT. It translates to CASSVEGTDNEKLFF.

The CDR3 DNA reads TGTGCCAGCAGCATTGCGGGCCTGAACACTGAAGCTTTCTTT. As protein: CASSIAGLNTEAFF. The V call is TRBV7-2, the J call TRBJ1-1; D unclear. Between the trimmed V and J ends, which lost 5 bases and 0 bases, there was a span of 10 bases. The CDR3 consists of 14 residues. The germline gives CDR1 SGHTA, CDR2 FQGNSA.

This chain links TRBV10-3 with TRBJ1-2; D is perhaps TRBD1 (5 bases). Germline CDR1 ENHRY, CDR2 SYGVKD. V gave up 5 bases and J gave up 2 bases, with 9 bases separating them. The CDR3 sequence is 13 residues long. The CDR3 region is CAISYGGNYGYTF. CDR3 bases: TGTGCCATCAGTTACGGGGGGAACTATGGCTACACCTTC.

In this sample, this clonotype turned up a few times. In DNA, the CDR3 is TGCAGTGCTAGAGTGTTCGGCTCTGGGGAGACCCAGTACTTC. Translation: CSARVFGSGETQYF. The rearrangement uses TRBV20-1 and TRBJ2-5; D gene ambiguous. Trimming removed 1 base from V and 5 bases from J, with 14 bases in between. Germline assignment: CDR1 DFQATT and CDR2 SNEGSKA (reference sequence). The CDR3 has 14 amino acids.

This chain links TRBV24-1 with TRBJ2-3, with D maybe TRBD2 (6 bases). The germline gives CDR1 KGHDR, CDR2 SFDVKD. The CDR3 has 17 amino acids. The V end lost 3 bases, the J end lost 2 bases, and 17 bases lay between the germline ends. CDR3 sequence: CATSDKPRGGTTDTQYF. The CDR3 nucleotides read TGTGCCACCAGTGATAAACCCCGGGGAGGAACCACAGATACGCAGTATTTT.

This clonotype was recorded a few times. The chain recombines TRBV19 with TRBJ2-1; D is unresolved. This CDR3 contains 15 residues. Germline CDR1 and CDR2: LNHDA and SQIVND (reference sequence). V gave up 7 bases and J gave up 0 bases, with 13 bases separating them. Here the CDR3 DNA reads TGTGCCAGTACTCAGCTCCTATCCTCCTACAATGAGCAGTTCTTC. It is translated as CASTQLLSSYNEQFF.

As DNA, the CDR3 is TGCAGTCTTTACACAGGTCCCGGCTATGGCTACACCTTC. Protein sequence: CSLYTGPGYGYTF. The chain couples TRBV20-1 to TRBJ1-2; D is possibly TRBD1 (5 bases). Germline-derived CDR1 and CDR2 are DFQATT and SNEGSKA (reference sequence). The ends were cut back, 8 bases at V and 4 bases at J, with 17 bases in the middle. This CDR3 spans 13 amino acids.

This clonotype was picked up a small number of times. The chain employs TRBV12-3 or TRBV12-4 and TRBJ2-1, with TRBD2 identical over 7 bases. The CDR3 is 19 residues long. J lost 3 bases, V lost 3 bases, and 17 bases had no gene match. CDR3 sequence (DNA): TGTGCCAGCAGTTTTACGGGGGGAAGCGTGGGAGGCCGCTACAATGAGCAGTTCTTC. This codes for CASSFTGGSVGGRYNEQFF.

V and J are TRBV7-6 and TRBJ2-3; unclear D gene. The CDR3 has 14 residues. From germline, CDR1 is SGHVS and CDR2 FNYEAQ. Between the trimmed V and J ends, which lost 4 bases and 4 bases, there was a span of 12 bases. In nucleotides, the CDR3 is TGTGCCAGCAGCTCCACTCGGAACGCAGATACGCAGTATTTT. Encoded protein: CASSSTRNADTQYF.

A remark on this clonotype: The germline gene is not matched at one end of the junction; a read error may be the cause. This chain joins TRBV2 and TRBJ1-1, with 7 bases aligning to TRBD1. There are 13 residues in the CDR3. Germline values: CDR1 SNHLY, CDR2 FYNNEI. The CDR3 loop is CASRQGRGTEALF. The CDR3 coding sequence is TGTGCCAGCCGACAGGGAAGGGGGACTGAAGCTCTCTTT. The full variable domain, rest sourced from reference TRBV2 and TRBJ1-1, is EPEVTQTPSHQVTQMGQEVILRCVPISNHLYFYWYRQILGQKVEFLVSFYNNEISEKSEIFDDQFSVERPDGSNFTLKIRSTKLEDSAMYFCASRQGRGTEALFGQGTRLTVV.

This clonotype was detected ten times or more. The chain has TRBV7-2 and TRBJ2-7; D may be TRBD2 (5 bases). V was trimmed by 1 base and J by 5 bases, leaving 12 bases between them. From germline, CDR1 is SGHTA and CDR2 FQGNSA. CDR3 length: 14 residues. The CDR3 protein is CASSLDRGLDEQYF. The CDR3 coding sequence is TGTGCCAGCAGCTTAGATCGGGGTTTGGACGAGCAGTACTTC.

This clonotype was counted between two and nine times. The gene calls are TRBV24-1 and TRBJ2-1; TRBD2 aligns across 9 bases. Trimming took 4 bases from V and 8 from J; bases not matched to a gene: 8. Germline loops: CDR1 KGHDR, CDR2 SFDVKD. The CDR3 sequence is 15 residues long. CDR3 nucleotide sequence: TGTGCCACCAGTGACCCCGGGACTAGCAGACATGAGCAGTTCTTC. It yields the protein CATSDPGTSRHEQFF.

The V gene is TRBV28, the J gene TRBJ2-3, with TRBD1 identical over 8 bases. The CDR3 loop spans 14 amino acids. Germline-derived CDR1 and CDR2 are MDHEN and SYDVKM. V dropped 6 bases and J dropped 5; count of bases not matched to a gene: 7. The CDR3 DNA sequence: TGTGCCAGCAGGGCCAGGGGGCACATAGATACGCAGTATTTT. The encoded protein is CASRARGHIDTQYF.

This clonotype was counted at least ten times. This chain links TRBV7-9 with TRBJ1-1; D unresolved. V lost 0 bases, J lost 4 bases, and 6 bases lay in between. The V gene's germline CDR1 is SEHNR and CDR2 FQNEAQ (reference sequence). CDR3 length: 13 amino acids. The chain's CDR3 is CASSLAAVTEAFF. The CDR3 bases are TGTGCCAGCAGCTTAGCTGCTGTCACTGAAGCTTTCTTT.

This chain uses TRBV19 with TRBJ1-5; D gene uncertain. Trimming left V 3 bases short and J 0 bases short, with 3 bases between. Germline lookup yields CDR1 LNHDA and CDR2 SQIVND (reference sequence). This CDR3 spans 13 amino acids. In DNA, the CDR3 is TGTGCCAGTAGTATGTCTAGCAATCAGCCCCAGCATTTT. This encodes CASSMSSNQPQHF.

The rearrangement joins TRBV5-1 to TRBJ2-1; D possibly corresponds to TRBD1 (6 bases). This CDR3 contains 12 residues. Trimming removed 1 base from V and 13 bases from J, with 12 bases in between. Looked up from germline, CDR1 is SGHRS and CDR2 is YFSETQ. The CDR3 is CASSLRGTSQFF. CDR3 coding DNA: TGCGCCAGCAGCTTGAGGGGGACAAGTCAGTTCTTC.

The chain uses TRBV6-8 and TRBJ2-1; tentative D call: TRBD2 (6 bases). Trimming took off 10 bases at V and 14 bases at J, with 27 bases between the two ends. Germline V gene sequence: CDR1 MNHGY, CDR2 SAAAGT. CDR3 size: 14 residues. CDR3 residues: CATSRRALSGPKFF. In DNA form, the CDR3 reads TGTGCCACCTCACGGCGGGCGCTTAGCGGCCCAAAGTTCTTC.

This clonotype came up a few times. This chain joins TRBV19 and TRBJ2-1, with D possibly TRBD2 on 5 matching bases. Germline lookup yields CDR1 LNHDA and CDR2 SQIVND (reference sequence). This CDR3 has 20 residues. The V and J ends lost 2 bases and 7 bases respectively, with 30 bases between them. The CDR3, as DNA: TGTGCCAGTAGTATACCACCATTGATCTCTAGCCATTCCGCTGGTAATGAGCAGTTCTTC. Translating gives CASSIPPLISSHSAGNEQFF.

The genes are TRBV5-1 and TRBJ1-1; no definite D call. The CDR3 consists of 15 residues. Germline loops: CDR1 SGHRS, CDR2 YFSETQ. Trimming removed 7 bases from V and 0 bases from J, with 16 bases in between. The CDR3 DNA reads TGCGCCAGCTCCCGACGCGGGGTGCTGAACACTGAAGCTTTCTTT. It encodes CASSRRGVLNTEAFF.